The 26 T cell receptor beta chains given below trace back to one sample, sequenced in a study of blood T cell repertoires in COVID-19. TCRdb keeps only in-frame clones here, not all; method: immunoSEQ multiplex PCR. The top ten hold approximately 3.4% of the sample, which has some 110,000 clones, about four fifths seen once. Sequenced sample: peripheral blood. These receptors were collected from a woman older than 75 with active or convalescent COVID-19.

The V gene is TRBV6-4, the J gene TRBJ1-5; D is possibly TRBD1 (5 bases). Germline loops: CDR1 MRHNA, CDR2 SNTAGT. The CDR3 extends over 13 amino acids. Trimming shortened V by 5 bases and J by 4 bases, and 9 bases separated the two germline ends. Here the CDR3 reads CASSSAGNQPQHF. DNA for the CDR3: TGTGCCAGCAGTAGTGCAGGGAATCAGCCCCAGCATTTT.

The rearrangement links TRBV7-2 to TRBJ1-5; D remains ambiguous. The V end lost 4 bases, the J end lost 5 bases, and 9 bases lay between the germline ends. This CDR3 region has 13 residues. The V gene's germline CDR1 is SGHTA and CDR2 FQGNSA. The CDR3 loop is CASSSGLHQPQHF. CDR3 coding DNA: TGTGCCAGCAGCTCCGGACTTCATCAGCCCCAGCATTTT.

The genes are TRBV15 and TRBJ2-3, with 7 nucleotides matching TRBD1. V gave up 1 base and J gave up 3 bases; unmatched junction bases: 7. Germline values: CDR1 LNHNV, CDR2 YYDKDF (reference sequence). The CDR3 spans 16 residues. Here the CDR3 reads CATSRGIGGGTDTQYF. The DNA of the CDR3 is TGTGCCACCAGCAGAGGAATAGGGGGCGGGACAGATACGCAGTATTTT.

This clone has only one observation. This chain uses TRBV10-3 with TRBJ2-1, with D possibly matching TRBD2 (5 bases). V was trimmed by 4 bases and J by 7 bases, leaving 17 bases between them. The CDR3 consists of 15 residues. From germline, CDR1 is ENHRY and CDR2 SYGVKD. The CDR3 sequence is CAISGTRSDFNEQFF. The CDR3 DNA is TGTGCCATCAGTGGTACTAGATCCGATTTTAATGAGCAGTTCTTC.

The chain uses TRBV12-3 or TRBV12-4 and TRBJ1-2, with a possible D match to TRBD1 (6 bases). V was pared by 6 bases and J by 2 bases, with 10 bases between. The CDR3 consists of 13 residues. For the CDR3, the DNA is TGTGCCAGCAGACTAACAGGGAACTATGGCTACACCTTC. Translation gives CASRLTGNYGYTF.

This rearrangement joins TRBV6-5 to TRBJ2-7; D not resolved. Looked up from germline, CDR1 is MNHEY and CDR2 is SVGAGI. V lost 5 bases and J 5 bases, leaving 10 bases between the germline ends. This CDR3 spans 12 amino acids. The CDR3 protein is CASSPSSNEQYF. CDR3 nucleotides: TGTGCCAGCAGTCCCTCTAGTAACGAGCAGTACTTC.

This clone came up a few times. At one end the junction does not follow the germline gene, possibly because of a read error. This chain uses TRBV3-1 (or the pseudogene TRBV3-2) with TRBJ1-4; TRBD1 is a possible D gene (5 bases). The CDR3 has 12 residues. CDR1 and CDR2 (germline): LGHDT, YNNKEL (reference sequence). CDR3 sequence: CATPGPNGGDSF. As DNA, the CDR3 is TGTGCCACTCCAGGGCCTAATGGGGGGGATTCTTTT.

The CDR3 region has the DNA TGTGCCAGCAGCTTTTTTTGGGCAGGCGAGGAAAAACTGTTTTTT. It codes for CASSFFWAGEEKLFF. This rearrangement joins TRBV5-6 to TRBJ1-4; D unclear. The length of the CDR3 is 15 residues. The ends were cut back, 2 bases at V and 8 bases at J, with 16 bases in the middle. The V gene's germline CDR1 is SGHDT and CDR2 YYEEEE.

The chain recombines TRBV28 with TRBJ1-1; D is unresolved. The ends were cut back, 8 bases at V and 11 bases at J, with 21 bases in the middle. The CDR3 totals 13 residues. The germline gives CDR1 MDHEN, CDR2 SYDVKM. The CDR3 here is CASLSGPTRRAFF. In DNA form, the CDR3 reads TGTGCCAGCCTTTCCGGGCCAACTAGGAGGGCTTTCTTT.

The gene calls are TRBV7-2 and TRBJ2-7; TRBD2 agrees at 12 bases. The CDR3 totals 16 residues. Germline CDR1 reads SGHTA; CDR2 reads FQGNSA. V was pared by 5 bases and J by 2 bases, with 7 bases of the junction left unmatched. CDR3 loop: CASSPRLAGAPYEQYF. DNA for the CDR3: TGTGCCAGCAGCCCACGACTAGCGGGAGCCCCCTACGAGCAGTACTTC.

This clone was counted a few times. The chain carries TRBV9 and TRBJ1-1; tentatively, D is TRBD1 (5 bases). There are 15 residues in the CDR3. Germline CDR1 reads SGDLS; CDR2 reads YYNGEE. The V end lost 4 bases, the J end lost 2 bases, and 15 bases lay between the germline ends. CDR3 region: CASSPQDRFNTEAFF. CDR3 sequence (DNA): TGTGCCAGCAGCCCACAAGACAGATTCAACACTGAAGCTTTCTTT.

The chain carries TRBV11-1 and TRBJ2-1; maybe TRBD1 (5 bases). This CDR3 is built from 15 residues. With 3 bases removed from V and 2 bases from J, the gap between germline ends came to 11 bases. CDR1 is SGHAT and CDR2 is FQDESV in the germline V gene (reference sequence). The CDR3 DNA is TGTGCCAGCAGCTTCGACAGACCCCCCTACAATGAGCAGTTCTTC. Residues: CASSFDRPPYNEQFF. The full variable domain, rest sourced from reference TRBV11-1 and TRBJ2-1, is EAEVAQSPRYKITEKSQAVAFWCDPISGHATLYWYRQILGQGPELLVQFQDESVVDDSQLPKDRFSAERLKGVDSTLKIQPAELGDSAMYLCASSFDRPPYNEQFFGPGTRLTVL.

V gene TRBV4-1 combines with J gene TRBJ2-5; weak D call: TRBD1 (6 bases). V dropped 8 bases and J dropped 4 bases, with 26 bases sitting between them. Germline V gene data show CDR1 as MGHRA and CDR2 as YSYEKL. The length of the CDR3 is 17 residues. The CDR3 nucleotides read TGCGCCAGCTCCTCGCTGAACATGGGACAAAGAGGAGAGACCCAGTACTTC. Encoded protein: CASSSLNMGQRGETQYF.

This chain connects TRBV12-3 or TRBV12-4 to TRBJ2-7; D perhaps matches TRBD2 (5 bases). V was pared by 6 bases and J by 5 bases, with 11 bases between. The CDR3 contains 12 residues. Here the CDR3 reads CASRVDYHEQYF. CDR3 sequence (DNA): TGTGCCAGCAGAGTTGACTACCACGAGCAGTACTTC.

J is TRBJ2-1 and V is TRBV18, with TRBD2 matching 9 bases. The V gene's germline CDR1 is KGHSH and CDR2 LQKENI. The CDR3 covers 20 residues. The J segment lost 5 bases and the V segment lost 3 bases, leaving 20 bases of the junction unmatched. CDR3 DNA sequence: TGTGCCAGCTCACCTACCATGGGGAACCTAGCGGGATCCCTCGACAATGAGCAGTTCTTC. Protein product: CASSPTMGNLAGSLDNEQFF.

The chain recombines TRBV9 with TRBJ1-1, with 7 bases aligning to TRBD1. The V gene end was trimmed by 0 bases and the J gene end by 1 base; junction bases not matched to a gene: 15. Germline V lookup: CDR1 SGDLS, CDR2 YYNGEE. The CDR3 is made up of 19 amino acids. CDR3 DNA: TGTGCCAGCAGCGTAGTGAGGACAGGTATGGCGGCTAAGAACACTGAAGCTTTCTTT. Translation: CASSVVRTGMAAKNTEAFF.

The rearrangement joins TRBV6-5 to TRBJ1-4; 7 bases line up with TRBD1. The CDR3 runs 14 residues. The germline CDR1 and CDR2 sequences are MNHEY and SVGAGI. The V segment lost 6 bases and the J segment 8 bases; nucleotides outside the gene matches: 9. CDR3: CASRVTGAGEKLFF. For the CDR3, the DNA is TGTGCCAGCAGGGTTACAGGGGCGGGGGAAAAACTGTTTTTT.

V and J are TRBV12-3 or TRBV12-4 and TRBJ1-2; 9 bases match TRBD1. The V segment lost 6 bases and the J segment 6 bases; nucleotides outside the gene matches: 5. The CDR3 sequence is 13 residues long. CDR3 in amino acids: CASSPRDRDGYTF. For the CDR3, the DNA is TGTGCCAGCAGCCCCCGGGACAGGGATGGCTACACCTTC.

The gene calls are TRBV11-2 and TRBJ1-2, with D hard to call. This CDR3 spans 15 amino acids. Germline CDR1 and CDR2: SGHAT and FQNNGV. Deletions cut 5 bases from V and 4 bases from J, with 17 bases between. The CDR3 loop reads CASSAPEQHVYGYTF. The CDR3 coding sequence is TGTGCCAGCAGCGCACCCGAACAGCATGTCTATGGCTACACCTTC.

The rearrangement links TRBV27 to TRBJ1-5; D might be TRBD1 (5 bases). The V gene's germline CDR1 is MNHEY and CDR2 SMNVEV (reference sequence). The V gene lost 6 bases and the J gene lost 7 bases, with 19 bases spanning the gap. The CDR3 is made up of 15 amino acids. The CDR3 is CASRPLGGVRQPQHF. CDR3 sequence (DNA): TGTGCCAGCAGGCCCCTCGGGGGGGTAAGGCAGCCCCAGCATTTT.

The rearrangement links TRBV30 to TRBJ1-5, with a weak D call TRBD1 (6 bases). Germline CDR1 reads GTSNPN; CDR2 reads SVGIG (reference sequence). The CDR3 consists of 13 residues. The V end lost 2 bases, the J end lost 3 bases, and 8 bases lay between the germline ends. The CDR3 region is CAWSRTANQPQHF. The CDR3 bases are TGTGCCTGGAGTAGGACAGCCAATCAGCCCCAGCATTTT.

V is TRBV5-5 and J is TRBJ2-7; D possibly corresponds to TRBD1 (5 bases). This CDR3 comprises 13 residues. With 2 bases removed from V and 0 bases from J, the gap between germline ends came to 6 bases. CDR1 SGHKS and CDR2 YYEKEE come from the germline V gene (reference sequence). DNA of the CDR3: TGTGCCAGCAGCTTCCAGGGCTCCTACGAGCAGTACTTC. It encodes CASSFQGSYEQYF. The full variable domain, rest sourced from reference TRBV5-5 and TRBJ2-7, is DAGVTQSPTHLIKTRGQQVTLRCSPISGHKSVSWYQQVLGQGPQFIFQYYEKEERGRGNFPDRFSARQFPNYSSELNVNALLLGDSALYLCASSFQGSYEQYFGPGTRLTVT.

The rearrangement joins TRBV19 to TRBJ1-6; weak D call: TRBD1 (5 bases). This CDR3 has 15 amino acids. Between the trimmed V and J ends, which lost 5 bases and 7 bases, there was a span of 15 bases. Germline V lookup: CDR1 LNHDA, CDR2 SQIVND (reference sequence). The CDR3 spells CASSVQGLRNSPLHF. Here the CDR3 DNA reads TGTGCCAGTAGTGTGCAGGGATTGCGGAATTCACCCCTCCACTTT.

The CDR3 here is CASSPGTSGTYEQYF. The CDR3 DNA sequence: TGTGCCAGCAGCCCCGGGACTAGCGGGACCTACGAGCAGTACTTC. The chain is built from TRBV7-9 and TRBJ2-7; 13 bases are a match to TRBD2. The CDR3 covers 15 residues. CDR1 and CDR2 (germline): SEHNR, FQNEAQ (reference sequence). J lost 2 bases, V lost 5 bases, and 3 bases had no gene match.

The rearrangement joins TRBV7-8 to TRBJ1-5; the D is unclear. This CDR3 is 14 amino acids long. The V gene lost 5 bases and the J gene lost 4 bases, with 12 bases spanning the gap. Germline CDR1 SGHVS, CDR2 FQNEAQ. The DNA of the CDR3 is TGTGCCAGCAGCGCTGGAGGGTTAAATCAGCCCCAGCATTTT. Encoded protein: CASSAGGLNQPQHF.

The chain recombines TRBV5-1 with TRBJ1-1; 10 nucleotides align to TRBD1. Germline V CDR1 and CDR2: SGHRS, YFSETQ. CDR3 size: 16 residues. Germline trimming cut 4 bases from V and 2 bases from J; bases unmatched to any gene: 8. The CDR3 DNA is TGCGCCAGCAGCCCGGGTGGGACAGGGGATAACACTGAAGCTTTCTTT. Protein sequence: CASSPGGTGDNTEAFF.